Here is one T cell receptor (beta chain) with its context. Antigen: not known. The sample comes from a study of OX40 agonist ivuxolimab in advanced cancers. In the study overall: Among those enrolled, mean age was about 60 years (range roughly 23 to 79) and 70% to 85% were male.

Generated by immunoSEQ multiplex PCR, the TCRdb table keeps only in-frame clones and is missing some. The repertoire includes about 100,000 clones, approximately 91% of them detected once, and 0.6% to 0.8% sits in the top ten. Germline assignment: CDR1 SGHRS and CDR2 YFSETQ. The ends were cut back, 4 bases at V and 6 bases at J, with 18 bases in the middle. CDR3 length equals 15 residues. Regarding the study as a whole: By week 6 at 0.1 to 3.0 mg/kg, blood CD4+ and CD8+ T cells had expanded clonally.

This chain joins TRBV5-1 and TRBJ2-3, with a tentative D call TRBD2 (5 bases). The specimen was CD4+ or CD8+ T cells sorted from blood, collected in a trial of the OX40 agonist ivuxolimab. The origin of this receptor is an adult with an advanced solid tumor such as melanoma, head and neck, liver or kidney cancer. The DNA of the CDR3 is TGCGCCAGCAGCCCGGGGTCCCCGTCGGGGGATACGCAGTATTTT. Its translation: CASSPGSPSGDTQYF.